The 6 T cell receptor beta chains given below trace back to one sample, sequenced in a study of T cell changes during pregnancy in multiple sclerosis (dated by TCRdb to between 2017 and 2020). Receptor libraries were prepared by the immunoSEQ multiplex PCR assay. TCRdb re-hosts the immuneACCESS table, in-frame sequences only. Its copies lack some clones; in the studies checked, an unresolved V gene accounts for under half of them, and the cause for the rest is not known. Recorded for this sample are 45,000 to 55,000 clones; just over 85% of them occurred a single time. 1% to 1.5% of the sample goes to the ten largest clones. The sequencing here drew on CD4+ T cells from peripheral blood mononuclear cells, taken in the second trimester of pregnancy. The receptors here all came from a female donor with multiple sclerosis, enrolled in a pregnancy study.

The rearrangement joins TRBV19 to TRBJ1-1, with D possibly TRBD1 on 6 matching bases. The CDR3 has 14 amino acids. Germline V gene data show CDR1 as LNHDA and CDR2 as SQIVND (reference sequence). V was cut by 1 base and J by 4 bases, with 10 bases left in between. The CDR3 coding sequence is TGTGCCAGTAGTATAGCGGGAGGGGGCACTGAAGCTTTCTTT. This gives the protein CASSIAGGGTEAFF.

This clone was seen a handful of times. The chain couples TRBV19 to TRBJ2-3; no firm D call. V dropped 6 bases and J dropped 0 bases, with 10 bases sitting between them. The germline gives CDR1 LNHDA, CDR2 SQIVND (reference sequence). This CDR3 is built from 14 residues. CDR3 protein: CASSLLESTDTQYF. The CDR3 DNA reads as TGTGCCAGTAGCCTTCTAGAGAGCACAGATACGCAGTATTTT.

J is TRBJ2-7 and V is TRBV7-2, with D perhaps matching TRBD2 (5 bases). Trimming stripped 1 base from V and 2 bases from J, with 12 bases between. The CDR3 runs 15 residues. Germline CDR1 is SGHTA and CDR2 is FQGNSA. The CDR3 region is CASSLGGSGPYEQYF. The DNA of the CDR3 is TGTGCCAGCAGCTTAGGGGGAAGCGGACCCTACGAGCAGTACTTC.

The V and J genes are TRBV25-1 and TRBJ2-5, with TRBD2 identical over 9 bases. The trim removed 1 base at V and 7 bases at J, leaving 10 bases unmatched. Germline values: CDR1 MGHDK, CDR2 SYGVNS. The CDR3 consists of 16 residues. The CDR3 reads CASSEWASGEMGTQYF. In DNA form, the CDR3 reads TGTGCCAGCAGTGAATGGGCTAGCGGGGAGATGGGGACCCAGTACTTC.

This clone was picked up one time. CDR3 amino acids: CASRGTSGNTGELFF. CDR3 sequence (DNA): TGTGCCAGCAGGGGAACTAGCGGGAACACCGGGGAGCTGTTTTTT. The chain combines TRBV6-5 with TRBJ2-2; 8 positions match TRBD2. Germline CDR1 is MNHEY and CDR2 is SVGAGI. V was clipped by 6 bases and J by 1 base; unmatched bases: 4. This CDR3 is 15 amino acids long.

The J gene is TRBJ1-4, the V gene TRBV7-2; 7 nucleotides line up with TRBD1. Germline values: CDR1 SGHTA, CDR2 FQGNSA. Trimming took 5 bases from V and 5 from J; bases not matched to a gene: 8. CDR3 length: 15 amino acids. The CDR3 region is CASSLRGLDNEKLFF. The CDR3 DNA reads TGTGCCAGCAGCCTGAGGGGGCTGGACAATGAAAAACTGTTTTTT.